This is a list of T cell receptor beta chains from one sample in a study of blood T cell repertoires in COVID-19. TCRdb's copy holds only in-frame clones and misses some; the assay was immunoSEQ multiplex PCR. Of approximately 100,000 clones in the sample, over 75% were seen once. Sequenced input: peripheral blood. These receptor sequences come from a woman in her 70s with acute or convalescent COVID-19. CDR3s include the opening cysteine and the closing phenylalanine or tryptophan. D genes are given only for firm matches. A row's size may be missing; if present it is once, few, many or a size class.

CDR3 DNA | CDR3 protein | clone size | CDR3 length | V gene | D gene | J gene
TGTGCCAGCAGCCGGGGGGTAGGGCAGGGCAACTATGGCTACACCTTC | CASSRGVGQGNYGYTF | . | 16 | TRBV7-7 | . | TRBJ1-2
TGCGCCAGCAGCCAACCGGGACTAGCGGGAGGGCGGACCGGGGAGCTGTTTTTT | CASSQPGLAGGRTGELFF | . | 18 | TRBV4-1 | TRBD2 | TRBJ2-2
TGTGCCAGCAGGGGGTGGGGGGGTTCCTCACCCCTCCACTTT | CASRGWGGSSPLHF | . | 14 | TRBV2 | . | TRBJ1-6
TGTGCCAGCAGCTCCTACAGGGGACTCTCTGGAAACACCATATATTTT | CASSSYRGLSGNTIYF | . | 16 | TRBV11-3 | TRBD1 | TRBJ1-3
TGTGCCAGCAGCTTAGTAAGGAGCACCGGGGAGCTGTTTTTT | CASSLVRSTGELFF | . | 14 | TRBV7-2 | . | TRBJ2-2
TGTGCCAGCAGTATGGCCGGGGGGACCGGGGAGCTGTTTTTT | CASSMAGGTGELFF | . | 14 | TRBV6-6 | TRBD2 | TRBJ2-2
TGTGCCAGCAGCTTAATGGGGCAGTATGGCTACACCTTC | CASSLMGQYGYTF | . | 13 | TRBV7-2 | . | TRBJ1-2
TGTGCCAGCAGCGTAGGGGCCCGACAGGGTGGAGAGACCCAGTACTTC | CASSVGARQGGETQYF | . | 16 | TRBV9 | TRBD1 | TRBJ2-5
TGTGCCATCCAGGGGATTGGAGAGACCCAGTACTTC | CAIQGIGETQYF | . | 12 | TRBV10-3 | . | TRBJ2-5
TGTGCCAGTAGTATAAGATCCAGGGCGAACACCGGGGAGCTGTTTTTT | CASSIRSRANTGELFF | . | 16 | TRBV19 | . | TRBJ2-2
TGTGCCAGCAGTTACTCGCCAGGGTTGGAATCACCCCTCCACTTT | CASSYSPGLESPLHF | once | 15 | TRBV6-5 | . | TRBJ1-6
TGTGCCAGCAGCCCGACTAGCGGGGGTTACAATGAGCAGTTCTTC | CASSPTSGGYNEQFF | . | 15 | TRBV11-2 | TRBD2 | TRBJ2-1
TGTGCCAGCAGCCTGCCCTGTAGCGGGAGTTCCTACAATGAGCAGTTCTTC | CASSLPCSGSSYNEQFF | few | 17 | TRBV3-1/TRBV3-2 | TRBD2 | TRBJ2-1
TGTGCCATCAGTGAAACAGGGGGAGACGGCTATGGCTACACCTTC | CAISETGGDGYGYTF | once | 15 | TRBV10-3 | TRBD1 | TRBJ1-2
TGTGCCAGCAGTTCTAATTTGGGGACTATTTTT | CASSSNLGTIF | . | 11 | TRBV28 | . | TRBJ1-4
TGTGCCAGCAGTGAACGGGGTCGGACTGAAAAACTGTTTTTT | CASSERGRTEKLFF | few | 14 | TRBV6-1 | . | TRBJ1-4
TGTGCCAGCAGTTACGGGGGGGCGATTAGGAAGGATACGCAGTATTTT | CASSYGGAIRKDTQYF | . | 16 | TRBV6-5 | . | TRBJ2-3
TGTGCTTCCAAGACAGGGGATACTGAAGCTTTCTTT | CASKTGDTEAFF | few | 12 | TRBV10-3 | TRBD1 | TRBJ1-1
TGCGCCAGCAGCCGCGGACAGGGGCGAGCTGAAGCTTTCTTT | CASSRGQGRAEAFF | . | 14 | TRBV4-3 | TRBD1 | TRBJ1-1
TGTGCCAGCAGCTTAGCGTTGGCGGCCTCCTACAATGAGCAGTTCTTC | CASSLALAASYNEQFF | . | 16 | TRBV7-7 | . | TRBJ2-1
TGTGCCAGCAGCCAAATAACCCGGGACTCTGGAAACACCATATATTTT | CASSQITRDSGNTIYF | . | 16 | TRBV5-6 | . | TRBJ1-3
TGTGCCAGCAGTGCAGGGAAACTAAACACTGAAGCTTTCTTT | CASSAGKLNTEAFF | . | 14 | TRBV2 | . | TRBJ1-1
TGTGCCAGCTCTCCGGTGGGGGGAGCCAAAAACATTCAGTACTTC | CASSPVGGAKNIQYF | . | 15 | TRBV27 | . | TRBJ2-4
TGCGCCAGCAGTGAGTCGGCCAGGTCCTATGGCTACACCTTC | CASSESARSYGYTF | . | 14 | TRBV10-2 | . | TRBJ1-2
TGTGCCAGCAGCCCTTACAGGGAAATGAACACTGAAGCTTTCTTT | CASSPYREMNTEAFF | . | 15 | TRBV7-9 | . | TRBJ1-1
TGTGCCGAGGGCGAACTAGCGGGAGACACCGGGGAGCTGTTTTTT | CAEGELAGDTGELFF | . | 15 | TRBV7-2 | TRBD2 | TRBJ2-2
TGTGCCAGCATGACAGGATTACCCTACTCGGGCTACACCTTC | CASMTGLPYSGYTF | . | 14 | TRBV2 | . | TRBJ1-2
TGTGCCAGCAGCTTAGCGTTGGGGGGTCTTAACATGAACACTGAAGCTTTCTTT | CASSLALGGLNMNTEAFF | . | 18 | TRBV7-6 | . | TRBJ1-1
TGTGCCAGCAGCTCCGGGACAGGGCTGAACACTGAAGCTTTCTTT | CASSSGTGLNTEAFF | . | 15 | TRBV5-6 | TRBD1 | TRBJ1-1
TGTGCCAGTACAAATCCAGGGCTGAACACTGAAGCTTTCTTT | CASTNPGLNTEAFF | . | 14 | TRBV19 | . | TRBJ1-1
TGTGCCACCAGTGATTTCGACAGGGATGGGGAAAAACTGTTTTTT | CATSDFDRDGEKLFF | . | 15 | TRBV24-1 | TRBD1 | TRBJ1-4
TGCGCCAGCAGTTCCAGGGGGCTGGACGGGGAGCTGTTTTTT | CASSSRGLDGELFF | . | 14 | TRBV5-1 | TRBD1 | TRBJ2-2
TGTGCCAGCAGCGTAGGGACAGGGACTGAAGCTTTCTTT | CASSVGTGTEAFF | few | 13 | TRBV9 | TRBD1 | TRBJ1-1
TGCGCCAGCAGCTTGGGGTACAATGACAATGAGCAGTTCTTC | CASSLGYNDNEQFF | . | 14 | TRBV5-1 | . | TRBJ2-1
TGTGCCATCAGTGATTTTAATCAGGGGTTCACCGGGGAGCTGTTTTTT | CAISDFNQGFTGELFF | . | 16 | TRBV10-3 | . | TRBJ2-2
TGTGCCAGCAGTTACGTGCAGGGGGGGAACACCGGGGAGCTGTTTTTT | CASSYVQGGNTGELFF | few | 16 | TRBV6-5 | . | TRBJ2-2
TGTGCCAGCCACTGGACAGCCACCGGGGAGCTGTTTTTT | CASHWTATGELFF | . | 13 | TRBV12-3/TRBV12-4 | . | TRBJ2-2
TGTGCCACCCTAATCAGGCTTCGGACTGAAGCTTTCTTT | CATLIRLRTEAFF | . | 13 | TRBV28 | . | TRBJ1-1
TGTGCCAGCAGCCTGCTAGCGGGAGTGGTTTTGGAGCAGTTCTTC | CASSLLAGVVLEQFF | . | 15 | TRBV7-8 | TRBD2 | TRBJ2-1
TGTGCCAGCAGCGTAGACGAAGGGGGCACTGAAGCTTTCTTT | CASSVDEGGTEAFF | . | 14 | TRBV9 | . | TRBJ1-1
TGCAGCGTTGAAGATTTTGGAGTATACACAGATACGCAGTATTTT | CSVEDFGVYTDTQYF | . | 15 | TRBV29-1 | . | TRBJ2-3
TGCAGCGTTGAAGCCATTGTCCTCCGGGACGGGGGCTATGGCTACACCTTC | CSVEAIVLRDGGYGYTF | . | 17 | TRBV29-1 | . | TRBJ1-2
TGTGCCAGCAGCCCCCCCTCCGACAGGGTGGAGTACACCGGGGAGCTGTTTTTT | CASSPPSDRVEYTGELFF | . | 18 | TRBV11-3 | TRBD1 | TRBJ2-2
TGTGCCAGCAACTTTATCGACAGGGAGAACTATGGCTACACCTTC | CASNFIDRENYGYTF | . | 15 | TRBV5-6 | TRBD1 | TRBJ1-2
TGTGCCAGCAGCCAAGTACCAGCGGGAGTGGGTGAGCAGTTCTTC | CASSQVPAGVGEQFF | . | 15 | TRBV3-1/TRBV3-2 | TRBD2 | TRBJ2-1